Below are 29 T cell receptor gamma chains sequenced from a single sample in a study of intestinal T cells in coeliac disease (dated by TCRdb to 2020 to 2021). Library creation used multiplex PCR. Sequencing relied on an Ion Torrent PGM. TRG repertoires were amplified from approximately 0.2 ug of biopsy DNA using the LymphoTrack kit, whose primers carry Illumina adapters. The public reads were reprocessed by TCRdb using CATT, and rows of matching DNA were later combined. Within this sample are around 1,600 gamma-chain clones, with about 56% of them counted one time only. Approximately 5% of the sample goes to the ten largest clones. For each case, genomic DNA was extracted from ten 5-um FFPE scrolls with the QIAamp DNA FFPE tissue kit. Sequencing used a duodenal biopsy. All receptors derive from a human donor with celiac disease.

This clone was found a few times. J is TRGJ1 or TRGJ2 and V is TRGV5. V lost 12 bases and J lost 1; bases outside the gene matches: 15. The CDR3 is 14 residues long. CDR1 is VINAFY and CDR2 is YDVSNSKD in the germline V gene. The CDR3, as DNA: TGTGCCCCTAATGGGGGGGGTAATTATTATAAGAAACTCTTT. Translation gives CAPNGGGNYYKKLF.

V and J are TRGV10 and TRGJ1 or TRGJ2. TRGV10 is an open reading frame whose function is uncertain. Trimming cost V 8 bases and J 0 bases; bases outside gene matches: 8. The CDR3 runs to 14 residues. This CDR3 is CAAWDCSNYYKKLF. DNA of the CDR3: TGTGCTGCGTGGGATTGCTCGAATTATTATAAGAAACTCTTT.

For this clone: A much larger clone lies one base from this, so it may be a read error. This sequence joins TRGV10 and TRGJ1 or TRGJ2. TRGV10 belongs to the ORF category, with a function that is uncertain. CDR3 length equals 11 residues. Unmatched junction bases numbered 9, after V lost 11 bases and J lost 7 bases. The CDR3 sequence is CAAPVGYKKLF. The CDR3, as DNA: TGTGCTGCGCCTGTGGGGTATAAGAAACTCTTT.

This clone was counted once. V gene TRGV8 combines with J gene TRGJP2. Germline-derived CDR1 and CDR2 are VENAVY and YDSYNSRV. With 3 bases clipped from V and 3 bases from J, the junction kept 4 bases outside the gene matches. The CDR3 totals 14 residues. The CDR3 loop reads CATWDGGSDWIKTF. The CDR3 region has the DNA TGTGCCACCTGGGATGGAGGTAGTGATTGGATCAAGACGTTT.

Note on this clone: The DNA is left out, because the CDR3 cannot be placed on it with certainty; the CDR3 is given as TCRdb lists it. The chain uses TRGV11 and TRGJ1 or TRGJ2. TRGV11 is known as an ORF, though its function is uncertain. Counting both end residues, the CDR3 totals 15 amino acids. Here the CDR3 reads CTTVPAGTGGGRKLF.

The sample holds a few counts of this clone. The J gene is TRGJ1 or TRGJ2, the V gene TRGV3. The germline V gene has CDR1 VTNTFY and CDR2 YDVSTARD (reference sequence). The CDR3 extends over 13 amino acids. V dropped 2 bases and J dropped 4; count of bases not matched to a gene: 5. CDR3 sequence reads: CATWDTSYYKKLF. In nucleotides, the CDR3 is TGTGCCACCTGGGACACCTCATATTATAAGAAACTCTTT.

For this clone: Mismatch with germline at one junction end may stem from a read error. The sample carries other DNA sequences with the same CDR3. The V gene is TRGV2, the J gene TRGJP2. This CDR3 is built from 14 residues. Germline assignment: CDR1 EGSNGY and CDR2 YDSYNSKV. This CDR3 reads CATWDGCGDWIKTF. As DNA, the CDR3 is TGCGCCACCTGGGACGGGTGCGGTGATTGGATCAAGACGTTT.

Points on this clone: The sample has other DNA sequences that encode this CDR3 too. V is TRGV2 and J is TRGJ1 or TRGJ2. Germline V gene sequence: CDR1 EGSNGY, CDR2 YDSYNSKV. Trimming at V came to 0 bases and at J to 3 bases, leaving 2 bases not matched to a gene. CDR3 length: 13 amino acids. Here the CDR3 DNA reads TGTGCCACCTGGGACGGGCCTTATTATAAGAAACTCTTT. Translating gives CATWDGPYYKKLF.

In its sample, this clone was seen once. The chain is built from TRGV8 and TRGJ1 or TRGJ2. The V gene end was trimmed by 4 bases and the J gene end by 0 bases; junction bases not matched to a gene: 6. Germline-derived CDR1 and CDR2 are VENAVY and YDSYNSRV. This CDR3 is built from 14 residues. CDR3 sequence reads: CATWEGKNYYKKLF. CDR3 sequence (DNA): TGTGCCACCTGGGAAGGGAAGAATTATTATAAGAAACTCTTT.

The genes are TRGV4 and TRGJP1. Germline CDR1 is EGSTGY and CDR2 is YDSYTSSV. The CDR3 totals 14 residues. This CDR3 is CAPGRDTTGWFKIF. The CDR3, as DNA: TGTGCACCTGGGAGGGATACCACTGGTTGGTTCAAGATATTT.

This rearrangement joins TRGV8 to TRGJ1 or TRGJ2. With 9 bases clipped from V and 5 bases from J, the junction kept 13 bases outside the gene matches. The CDR3 sequence is 13 residues long. CDR1 VENAVY and CDR2 YDSYNSRV come from the germline V gene. CDR3 sequence reads: CATRPHGDYKKLF. CDR3 DNA sequence: TGTGCCACCCGGCCTCACGGGGATTATAAGAAACTCTTT.

This clone was found a few times. At the DNA level, this CDR3 is encoded by other sequences in the same sample as well. The V call is TRGV2, the J call TRGJP2. The junction had 5 bases not matched to a gene; V was cut back by 2 bases and J by 5 bases. The CDR3 runs 14 residues. From germline, CDR1 is EGSNGY and CDR2 YDSYNSKV. The CDR3 reads CATWDEGSDWIKTF. CDR3 in DNA: TGTGCCACCTGGGACGAGGGGAGTGATTGGATCAAGACGTTT.

Remarks on this clone: At one boundary the junction diverges from the germline segment, which might be a read error. The J gene is TRGJP1, the V gene TRGV10. TRGV10 is an ORF, and what it does is uncertain. The CDR3 has 15 residues. The CDR3 spells CAAWDRNLPGWSKIF. The CDR3 DNA follows: TGTGCTGCGTGGGATCGTAATCTCCCTGGTTGGTCCAAGATATTT.

In its sample, this clone was seen a few times. The chain carries TRGV11 and TRGJ1 or TRGJ2. TRGV11 is sorted into the ORF group, with uncertain function. V lost 8 bases to trimming and J lost 2 bases; unmatched junction nucleotides: 0. The CDR3 is 11 residues long. Here the CDR3 DNA reads TGTGCCTGCTGGAATTATTATAAGAAACTCTTT. This sequence encodes CACWNYYKKLF.

Regarding this clone: Since a much larger clone is just one base distant, this may be a read error. The chain employs TRGV2 and TRGJP2. Germline V gene sequence: CDR1 EGSNGY, CDR2 YDSYNSKV. The CDR3 is 14 residues long. The V and J ends lost 3 bases and 9 bases, in that order; junction bases with no gene match: 10. This chain's CDR3 is CATWDSGGNWIKTF. CDR3 DNA: TGTGCCACCTGGGACTCCGGGGGGAATTGGATCAAGACGTTT.

As concerns this clone: Relative to the germline gene, one junction end is altered; a read error may explain this. The rearrangement uses TRGV8 and TRGJ1 or TRGJ2. Germline values: CDR1 VENAVY, CDR2 YDSYNSRV. CDR3 length equals 14 residues. Here the CDR3 reads CTTGIDENIIKKLF. CDR3 in DNA: TGTACCACTGGGATAGATGAGAATATTATAAAGAAACTCTTT.

In its sample, this clone ranks as large. Distinct nucleotide sequences in the sample also encode this CDR3. The V call is TRGV2, the J call TRGJ1 or TRGJ2. CDR3 length: 11 amino acids. V shed 1 base and J 8 bases; nucleotides not matched to a gene: 2. Germline CDR1 EGSNGY, CDR2 YDSYNSKV. The CDR3 is CATWDGDKKLF. The CDR3 coding sequence is TGTGCCACCTGGGACGGAGATAAGAAACTCTTT.

Regarding this clone: A much larger clonotype is one base distant, so this may be a read error. V usage is TRGV9 and J usage is TRGJ1 or TRGJ2. This CDR3 is built from 15 residues. In germline, CDR1 is GITISATS, CDR2 ISYDGTV (reference sequence). CDR3 DNA: TGCGCCTTGTGGGACTTCCCCCATTGTCGTTATAAGAAACTCTTT. Its translation is CALWDFPHCRYKKLF.

The rearrangement links TRGV8 to TRGJP2. CDR3 length equals 15 residues. V was clipped by 5 bases and J by 3 bases; unmatched bases: 9. Germline CDR1 is VENAVY and CDR2 is YDSYNSRV. Written as DNA, the CDR3 is TGTGCCACCTGGGGGCATATAGGTAGTGATTGGATCAAGACGTTT. It translates to CATWGHIGSDWIKTF.

As regards this clone: This may be a read error, as it is one base from a much larger clone. The chain uses TRGV11 and TRGJP2. TRGV11 is recorded as an ORF, its role being uncertain. The CDR3 is made up of 14 amino acids. The CDR3 DNA reads as TGTGCCCCTATTTATAATAGTAGTGATTGGACCAAGACGTTT. Translating gives CAPIYNSSDWTKTF.

Only a few counts were recorded for this clone. In DNA form, the CDR3 reads TGTGCTGCGCTGACCACTGGTTGGTTCAAGATATTT. Translated, it gives CAALTTGWFKIF. The chain has TRGV10 and TRGJP1. TRGV10 belongs to the ORF category, with a function that is uncertain. This CDR3 is 12 amino acids long. Trimming removed 11 bases from V and 2 bases from J; junction bases left unmatched: 3.

Of note for this clone: Germline and junction disagree at one end, which may indicate a read error. The chain links TRGV4 to TRGJ1 or TRGJ2. This CDR3 spans 12 amino acids. Germline-derived CDR1 and CDR2 are EGSTGY and YDSYTSSV. The CDR3 loop is CAPGIPYYKKLF. The CDR3 nucleotides are TGCGCACCTGGGATTCCCTATTATAAGAAACTCTTT.

A note on this clone: This sequence may be a read error, since a much larger clone differs from it by one base. The gene calls are TRGV3 and TRGJ1 or TRGJ2. The CDR3 length is 14 residues. Germline assignment: CDR1 VTNTFY and CDR2 YDVSTARD (reference sequence). V was clipped by 4 bases and J by 2 bases; unmatched bases: 8. CDR3 sequence (DNA): TGTGCCACCTGGGAAGGGGAGTATTATTATAAGAAACTCTTT. It yields the protein CATWEGEYYYKKLF.

This sequence joins TRGV3 and TRGJ1 or TRGJ2. V lost 0 bases to trimming and J lost 7 bases; unmatched junction nucleotides: 15. The CDR3 covers 16 residues. Germline V lookup: CDR1 VTNTFY, CDR2 YDVSTARD (reference sequence). CDR3 residues: CATWDRQRFREYKKLF. The CDR3 coding sequence is TGTGCCACCTGGGACAGGCAAAGATTTCGGGAGTATAAGAAACTCTTT.

V is TRGV2 and J is TRGJP1. J lost 9 bases, V lost 6 bases, and 4 bases had no gene match. Germline V gene lookup returns CDR1 EGSNGY and CDR2 YDSYNSKV. This CDR3 comprises 11 residues. CDR3 amino acids: CATWTRWFKIF. The DNA for the CDR3 is TGTGCCACCTGGACGCGTTGGTTCAAGATATTT.

A note on this clone: Since a much larger clone is just one base distant, this may be a read error. The chain employs TRGV3 and TRGJ1 or TRGJ2. The CDR3 loop spans 16 amino acids. CDR1 is VTNTFY and CDR2 is YDVSTARD in the germline V gene (reference sequence). CDR3 DNA: TGTGCCACCTGGGACAGACCGGGGCGAAATTATTACAAGAAACTCTTT. Amino acids: CATWDRPGRNYYKKLF.

This clone was recorded a few times. The chain recombines TRGV10 with TRGJ1 or TRGJ2. Being an ORF, TRGV10 has a function that is uncertain. With V trimmed by 8 bases and J by 7 bases, 6 bases remained unmatched. This CDR3 is built from 11 residues. This chain's CDR3 is CAAWDVYKKLF. The CDR3 nucleotides are TGTGCTGCGTGGGACGTATATAAGAAACTCTTT.

This clone is large within its sample. The rearrangement joins TRGV8 to TRGJP2. V trimming: 5 bases; J trimming: 1 base; junction bases outside the gene matches: 1. CDR1 VENAVY and CDR2 YDSYNSRV come from the germline V gene. The CDR3 loop spans 13 amino acids. The CDR3 nucleotides are TGTGCCACCTGGGGTAGTAGTGATTGGATCAAGACGTTT. Its protein is CATWGSSDWIKTF.

This clone was found once. A much larger clone is a single base away; this may be a read error. The chain joins TRGV3 to TRGJ1 or TRGJ2. J was trimmed by 0 bases and V by 2 bases; bases with no gene match: 4. The germline V gene encodes CDR1 VTNTFY and CDR2 YDVSTARD (reference sequence). This CDR3 is 14 amino acids long. CDR3 coding DNA: TGTGCCACCTGGGACAAGTCGAATTATTATAAGAAACTCTTT. Protein: CATWDKSNYYKKLF.